The sequence of this T cell receptor (beta chain) was determined in a study of blood T cell repertoires in COVID-19. Method: immunoSEQ multiplex PCR; TCRdb's copy keeps in-frame clones and lacks some. The sample carries about 200,000 clones, 75% to 90% recorded once. This clone has just one count. Sequenced: peripheral blood. The receptor was isolated from a woman in her 40s with acute or convalescent COVID-19.

CDR3 in amino acids: CASSHRGLEGGYTF. CDR3 DNA: TGTGCCAGCAGCCACAGGGGGCTTGAAGGAGGCTACACCTTC. The rearrangement joins TRBV11-1 to TRBJ1-2, with 9 bases lining up with TRBD1. This CDR3 has 14 amino acids. J gave up 8 bases and V 5 bases, and 9 bases lay outside the gene matches. Germline V gene data show CDR1 as SGHAT and CDR2 as FQDESV (reference sequence).